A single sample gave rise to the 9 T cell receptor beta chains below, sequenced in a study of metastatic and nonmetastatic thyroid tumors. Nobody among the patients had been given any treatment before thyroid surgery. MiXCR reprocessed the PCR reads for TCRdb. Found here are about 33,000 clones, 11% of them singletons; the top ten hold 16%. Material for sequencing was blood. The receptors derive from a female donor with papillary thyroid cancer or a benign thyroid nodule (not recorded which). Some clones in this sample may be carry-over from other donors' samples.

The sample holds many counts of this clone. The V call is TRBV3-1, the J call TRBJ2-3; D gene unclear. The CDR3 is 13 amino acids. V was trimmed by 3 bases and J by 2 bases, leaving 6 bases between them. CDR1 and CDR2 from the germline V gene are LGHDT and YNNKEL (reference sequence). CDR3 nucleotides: TGTGCCAGCAGCCAGGAAGTCACAGATACGCAGTATTTT. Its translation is CASSQEVTDTQYF.

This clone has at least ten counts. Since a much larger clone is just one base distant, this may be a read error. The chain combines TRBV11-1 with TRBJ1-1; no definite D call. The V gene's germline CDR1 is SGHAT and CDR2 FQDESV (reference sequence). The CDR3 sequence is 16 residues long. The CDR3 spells CASSPRVPTQNAEAFF. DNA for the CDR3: TGTGCCAGCAGCCCTCGGGTACCCACGCAGAACGCTGAAGCTTTCTTT.

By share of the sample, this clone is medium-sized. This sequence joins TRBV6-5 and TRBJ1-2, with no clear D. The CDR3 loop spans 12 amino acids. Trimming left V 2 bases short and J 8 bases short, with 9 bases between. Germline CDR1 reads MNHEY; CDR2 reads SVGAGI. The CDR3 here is CASSYPKGGYTF. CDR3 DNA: TGTGCCAGCAGTTACCCTAAGGGAGGCTACACCTTC.

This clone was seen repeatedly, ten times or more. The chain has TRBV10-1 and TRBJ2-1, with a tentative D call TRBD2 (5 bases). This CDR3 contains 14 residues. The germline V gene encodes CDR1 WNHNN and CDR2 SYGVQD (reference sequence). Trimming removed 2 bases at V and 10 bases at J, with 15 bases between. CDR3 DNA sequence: TGCGCCAGCAGTGAGGACACGGGTTCGGGGGAGCAGTTCTTC. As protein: CASSEDTGSGEQFF.

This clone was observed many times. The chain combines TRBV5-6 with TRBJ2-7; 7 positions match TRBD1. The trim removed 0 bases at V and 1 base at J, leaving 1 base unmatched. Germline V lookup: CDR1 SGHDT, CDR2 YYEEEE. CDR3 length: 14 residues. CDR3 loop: CASSLGQGSYEQYF. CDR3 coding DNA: TGTGCCAGCAGCTTGGGACAGGGTTCCTACGAGCAGTACTTC.

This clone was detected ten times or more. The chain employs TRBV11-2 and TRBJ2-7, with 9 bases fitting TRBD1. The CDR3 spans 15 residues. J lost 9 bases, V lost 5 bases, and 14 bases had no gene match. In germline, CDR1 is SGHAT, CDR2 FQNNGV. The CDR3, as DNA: TGTGCCAGCAGCACCCCCCGGGACAGGGCAGGTGGGCAGTACTTC. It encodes CASSTPRDRAGGQYF.

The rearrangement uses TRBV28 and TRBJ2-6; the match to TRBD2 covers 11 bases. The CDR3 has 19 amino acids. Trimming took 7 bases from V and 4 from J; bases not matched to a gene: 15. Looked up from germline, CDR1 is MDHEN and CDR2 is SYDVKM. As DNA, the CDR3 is TGTGCCAGCATCCCCCCCGGGGTAGCGGGAGGGTCGGGGGCCAACGTCCTGACTTTC. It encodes CASIPPGVAGGSGANVLTF.

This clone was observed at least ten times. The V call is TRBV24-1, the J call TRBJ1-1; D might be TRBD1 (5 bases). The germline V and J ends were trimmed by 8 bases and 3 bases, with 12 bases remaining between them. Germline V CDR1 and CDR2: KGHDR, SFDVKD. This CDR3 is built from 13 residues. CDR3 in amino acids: CATTLGEDTEAFF. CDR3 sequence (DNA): TGTGCCACCACTCTAGGGGAGGACACTGAAGCTTTCTTT.

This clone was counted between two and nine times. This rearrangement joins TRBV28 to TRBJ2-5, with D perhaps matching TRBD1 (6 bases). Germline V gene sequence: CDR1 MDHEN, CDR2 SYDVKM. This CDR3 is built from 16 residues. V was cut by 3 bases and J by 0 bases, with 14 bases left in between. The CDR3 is CASSFGNRDNQETQYF. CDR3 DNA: TGTGCCAGCAGTTTTGGAAACAGGGATAACCAAGAGACCCAGTACTTC.